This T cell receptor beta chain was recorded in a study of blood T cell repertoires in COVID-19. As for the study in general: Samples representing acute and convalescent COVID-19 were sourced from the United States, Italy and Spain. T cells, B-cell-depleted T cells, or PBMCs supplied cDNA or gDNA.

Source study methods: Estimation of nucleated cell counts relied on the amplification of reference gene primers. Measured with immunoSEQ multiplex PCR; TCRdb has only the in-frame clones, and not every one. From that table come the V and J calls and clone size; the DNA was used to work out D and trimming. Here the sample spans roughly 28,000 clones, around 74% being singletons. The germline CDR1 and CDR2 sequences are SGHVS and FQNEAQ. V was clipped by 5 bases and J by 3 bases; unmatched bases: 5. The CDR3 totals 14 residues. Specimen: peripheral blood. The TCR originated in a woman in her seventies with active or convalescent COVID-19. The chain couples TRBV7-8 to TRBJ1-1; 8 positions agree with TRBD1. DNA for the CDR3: TGTGCCAGCAGCGCGGACAGGGCCGACACTGAAGCTTTCTTT. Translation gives CASSADRADTEAFF.